A single T cell receptor beta chain is shown here with its context. The target antigen is unknown. This CDR3 has 14 amino acids. Germline V gene data show CDR1 as SQVTM and CDR2 as ANQGSEA. V was pared by 6 bases and J by 1 base, with 15 bases between. This record belongs to a study of T cells in Graves' hyperthyroidism and ophthalmopathy. Findings and caveats of the study: In the blood, most expanded thyroid clonotypes above 0.001 appeared as well.

Authors of the study amplified TCR beta CDR3 regions from RNA transcripts. HTBI primers were the set used in a first-round RT-PCR of the TCR CDR3. One entry per CDR3 protein results from TCRdb running MiXCR on the multiplex PCR reads. There are fewer than 700,000 distinct CDR3 sequences in the sample; 15% to 20% occur only once, and roughly 15% lies in the top ten. Under 3 months was the duration of disease in ophthalmopathy patients, who also had a Clinical Activity Score of at least 3 and a NOSPECS grade of at least 4. This chain uses TRBV29-1 with TRBJ1-1; D is undetermined. The receptor's source is a woman aged 18 to 35 with Graves' ophthalmopathy. Source material: blood. For the CDR3, the DNA is TGCAGCGTGGCAGAGATAACTCCGAACACTGAAGCTTTCTTT. This sequence encodes CSVAEITPNTEAFF. The whole variable domain, remainder taken from reference TRBV29-1 and TRBJ1-1, is SAVISQKPSRDICQRGTSLTIQCQVDSQVTMMFWYRQQPGQSLTLIATANQGSEATYESGFVIDKFPISRPNLTFSTLTVSNMSPEDSSIYLCSVAEITPNTEAFFGQGTRLTVV.